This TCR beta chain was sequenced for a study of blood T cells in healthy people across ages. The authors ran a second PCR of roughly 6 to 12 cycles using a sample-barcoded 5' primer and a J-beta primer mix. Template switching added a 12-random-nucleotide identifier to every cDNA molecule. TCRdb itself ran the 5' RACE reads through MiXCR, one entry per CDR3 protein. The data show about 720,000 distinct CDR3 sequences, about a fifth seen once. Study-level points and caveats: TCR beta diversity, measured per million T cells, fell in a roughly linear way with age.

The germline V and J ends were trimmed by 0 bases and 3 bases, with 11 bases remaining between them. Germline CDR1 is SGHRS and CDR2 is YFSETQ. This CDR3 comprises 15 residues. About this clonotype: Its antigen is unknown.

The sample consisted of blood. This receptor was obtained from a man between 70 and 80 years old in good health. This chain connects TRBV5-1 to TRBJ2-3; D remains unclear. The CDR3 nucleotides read TGCGCCAGCAGCTTGGAAGGTCGGAAAACAGATACGCAGTATTTT. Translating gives CASSLEGRKTDTQYF.